The clone carrying this T cell receptor beta chain has a handful of counts. Antigen unknown. These data come from a study of blood T cells in healthy people across ages. Points from the study as a whole: In long-lived donors, naive CD4+ cell counts and diversity exceeded those of aged donors.

A second about 6 to 12 cycle PCR used barcoded and J-beta primers. MiXCR was run by TCRdb on the 5' RACE reads, yielding one entry per CDR3 protein. The data contain hundreds of thousands of distinct CDR3 sequences, around 43% of them seen just once; the ten biggest clones take up around 30%. Losses at the gene ends were 3 bases for V and 1 base for J; bases not matched to a gene: 6. Germline assignment: CDR1 MGHRA and CDR2 YSYEKL. The CDR3 extends over 15 amino acids. The clonotype originates from a man at least 80 years old in good health. The sample consisted of blood. The chain carries TRBV4-1 and TRBJ2-7; TRBD1 aligns across 7 bases. Here the CDR3 reads CASSQTDRSSYEQYF. The CDR3 nucleotides are TGCGCCAGCAGCCAGACGGACAGGTCGTCCTACGAGCAGTACTTC.